This T cell receptor (beta chain) is drawn from a study of blood T cell repertoires in COVID-19 (TCRdb year 2020). Looking at the study overall: Samples covering the acute and convalescent phases of COVID-19 were provided by collaborators in the United States, Italy and Spain. HLA class I and class II types, where available, came from metadata supplied by the sample provider rather than from assay-based typing. The repertoires were released in a freely available public database intended as a resource for research on the immune response to SARS-CoV-2. A de-identified subject ID, COVID-19 status, age in years and sex were almost always included in the sample metadata. The material from the prospective study consisted of cDNA or gDNA derived from T cells, B-cell-depleted T cells, or PBMCs. The dataset comprised deeply sampled blood TCRbeta repertoires from subjects exposed to, actively infected with, or recovered from COVID-19. Samples came from the ongoing ImmuneRACE study (first 160 participants) plus 1,254 subjects from 6 global collaborators. Here is what the overall study found, with its caveats: How much clinical and demographic metadata was included differed by source and by participant, and the metadata was provided uncurated.

Another Seattle source contributed samples from volunteer blood donors who had recovered from COVID-19. Whole blood was collected in K2EDTA tubes by collaborating institutions according to the institutions' own protocols. For TCRbeta analysis, collaborators shipped samples as frozen whole blood, isolated PBMCs, or DNA extracted from either of those sample types. Ends trimmed: V by 4 bases, J by 1 base; bases unmatched to a gene: 11. Including cysteine and phenylalanine, the CDR3 has 17 amino acids. CDR3 DNA only is kept here, 51 bases in frame from base 1. Taken from the germline V gene (reference sequence), the CDR1 and CDR2 loops are LNHNV and YYDKDF. The immunoSEQ Assay, a bias-controlled multiplex PCR, was used to amplify TCRbeta CDR3 regions from genomic DNA. As for the authors' bioinformatics: The number of nucleated cells in each sample was estimated by amplification of reference gene primers within the assay. Sequence reads were collapsed and filtered to measure the absolute abundance of every unique TCRbeta CDR3 rearrangement. For each sample, productive Simpson clonality was calculated by taking the square root of Simpson's diversity index across productive rearrangements. What TCRdb holds here is the immuneACCESS table cut down to in-frame rearrangements. Part of the clones is not present; checked against another copy, under half of the missing clones reflect an unresolved V gene, and the others are unexplained. Clone size and the V and J calls come from that table; the DNA yielded D and trimming. The sample contains some 300,000 clones, approximately 88% of them found a single time. The ten largest clonotypes hold 6.9% of the sample.

This clone came up once. Its antigen specificity is not known. Per-base qualities were not stored, and no clone one base away is much larger. Sequences were obtained from peripheral blood. The sequence came from a woman aged 25 to 45 who had recovered from COVID-19. This chain joins TRBV15 to TRBJ2-5, with 8 central nucleotides matching TRBD2. The CDR3 here reads CATSKGRGAPSQETQYF. The DNA sequence is given as TGTGCCACCAGCAAAGGGCGGGGGGCCCCGAGCCAAGAGACCCAGTACTTC.